The 25 T cell receptor beta chains in this list originate from one sample, sequenced in a study of T cells in women clearing cervical HPV infection. This table comes from immunoSEQ multiplex PCR, and its TCRdb copy is limited to in-frame clones, with some not included. The table counts 15,000 to 20,000 clones; around 17% lies in the top ten. Sequenced: blood buffy coat. The receptors were sampled from a woman aged 18 to 75 with a cervical HPV16 infection that either progressed to CIN3+ or cleared (not recorded which).

Note on this clone: Sequencing ends 3 residues short of the CDR3 end; the germline J gene provides the rest. This chain joins TRBV19 and TRBJ2-2; TRBD2 aligns across 7 bases. There are 19 residues in the CDR3. CDR1 and CDR2 from the germline V gene are LNHDA and SQIVND (reference sequence). V was clipped by 7 bases and J by 1 base; unmatched bases: 18. CDR3 DNA (partial): TGTGCCAGTAACCCCCCCCCAAACCTAGCGGTGATGAACACCGGGGAG. It is translated as CASNPPPNLAVMNTGE. The entire CDR3 protein is CASNPPPNLAVMNTGELFF.

CDR3: CASSMATSGDSTDTYTF. The sequenced part of the CDR3 DNA is TGTGCCAGTAGTATGGCGACTAGCGGTGACAGCACAGATACC. The V and J genes are TRBV19 and TRBJ1-2, with D perhaps matching TRBD1 (5 bases). The CDR3 is cut off 3 residues early in the read; its end comes from the germline J gene. Germline CDR1 reads LNHDA; CDR2 reads SQIVND (reference sequence). This CDR3 spans 17 amino acids.

Points on this clone: The CDR3 end is not reached by the read, which stops 3 residues before it; the germline J gene fills it in. The chain has TRBV14 and TRBJ1-1, with a possible D match to TRBD1 (6 bases). Trimming shortened V by 0 bases and J by 0 bases, and 14 bases separated the two germline ends. The germline V gene encodes CDR1 SGHDN and CDR2 FVKESK. The CDR3 has 17 amino acids. This CDR3 is CASSQDFRRGMNTEAFF. The CDR3 DNA, read in part, is TGTGCCAGCAGCCAAGATTTCCGAAGGGGGATGAACACTGAA.

Note on this clone: The CDR3 end falls 3 residues outside the read, so it is completed with the germline J gene. The genes are TRBV20-1 and TRBJ2-3; D gene ambiguous. Germline-derived CDR1 and CDR2 are DFQATT and SNEGSKA (reference sequence). This CDR3 region has 12 residues. V lost 4 bases and J 0 bases, leaving 5 bases between the germline ends. CDR3 protein: CSAIPSTDTQYF. The part of the CDR3 DNA that was read is TGCAGTGCTATCCCTAGCACAGATACG.

The part of the CDR3 DNA that was read is TGTGCCAGCTCACCCGGGGGACAGGGGGCAACCGGGGCCAACGTC. As protein: CASSPGGQGATGANV. The entire CDR3 protein reads CASSPGGQGATGANVLTF. This sequence joins TRBV18 and TRBJ2-6; 12 bases fit TRBD1. With the read ending 3 residues before the CDR3 end, the germline J gene is used to fill in that end. V lost 3 bases and J lost 4; bases outside the gene matches: 7. This CDR3 is built from 18 residues. Germline values: CDR1 KGHSH, CDR2 LQKENI.

Concerning this clone: The read halts 3 residues ahead of the CDR3 end, with the missing end drawn from the germline J gene. The chain recombines TRBV2 with TRBJ1-4; TRBD1 aligns across 7 bases. Per the germline V gene, CDR1 is SNHLY and CDR2 is FYNNEI. V lost 10 bases, J lost 6 bases, and 11 bases stayed unmatched. The CDR3 has 14 amino acids. The covered CDR3 bases are TGTGCCACCGAGGACGGGACAGCTTATGAAAAA. It yields the protein CATEDGTAYEK. The entire CDR3 protein reads CATEDGTAYEKLFF.

Details on this clone: The read gets to within 3 residues of the CDR3 end, and the germline J gene fills in the rest. The J gene is TRBJ2-7, the V gene TRBV20-1; 8 bases line up with TRBD1. Germline V lookup: CDR1 DFQATT, CDR2 SNEGSKA (reference sequence). Trimming at V came to 6 bases and at J to 5 bases, leaving 18 bases not matched to a gene. The CDR3 is 16 amino acids. Partial CDR3 DNA: TGCAGTGCCGTGAGAGGGGGCGGACAGGGAACCAACGAG. Its protein is CSAVRGGGQGTNE. The CDR3 in full is CSAVRGGGQGTNEQYF.

As concerns this clone: Read coverage stops 3 residues before the CDR3 terminus; the germline J gene supplies the remainder. The chain uses TRBV19 and TRBJ1-4; TRBD1 might be the D (6 bases). Germline CDR1 and CDR2: LNHDA and SQIVND (reference sequence). The CDR3 is 16 residues long. V was pared by 7 bases and J by 6 bases, with 21 bases between. Partial CDR3 DNA: TGTGCCAGTACCGAAAACCCGGGACAAGTCGATGAAAAA. The encoded protein is CASTENPGQVDEK. In full, the CDR3 reads CASTENPGQVDEKLFF.

Worth noting for this clone: Coverage ceases 3 residues before the CDR3 finishes, and the germline J gene fills in the end. This chain uses TRBV5-1 with TRBJ1-4; 9 nucleotides agree with TRBD1. There are 15 residues in the CDR3. V dropped 0 bases and J dropped 7; count of bases not matched to a gene: 4. CDR1 and CDR2 (germline): SGHRS, YFSETQ. CDR3 DNA (partial): TGCGCCAGCAGCTTGGCGACAGGGGGAGGTGAAAAA. This translates into CASSLATGGGEK. The CDR3, in full, reads CASSLATGGGEKLFF.

Details on this clone: The sequenced fragment ends 3 residues before the CDR3 boundary, so the rest is inferred from the germline J gene. V is TRBV20-1 and J is TRBJ2-4; D is undetermined. The V end lost 2 bases, the J end lost 7 bases, and 18 bases lay between the germline ends. Germline V lookup: CDR1 DFQATT, CDR2 SNEGSKA (reference sequence). The CDR3 spans 15 residues. CDR3 DNA, as far as it was read: TGCAGTGCTAGATTACTCGGGTTTGGTTCGAACATT. Its protein product is CSARLLGFGSNI. The CDR3 in its entirety is CSARLLGFGSNIQYF.

About this clone itself: The sequenced fragment ends 3 residues before the CDR3 boundary, so the rest is inferred from the germline J gene. This chain joins TRBV27 and TRBJ1-6, with TRBD1 matching 8 bases. With 5 bases clipped from V and 0 bases from J, the junction kept 6 bases outside the gene matches. Germline-derived CDR1 and CDR2 are MNHEY and SMNVEV (reference sequence). The CDR3 sequence is 17 residues long. The CDR3 reads CASSHRTGSSYNSPLHF. CDR3 DNA (partial): TGTGCCAGCAGTCATAGGACAGGGAGCTCCTATAATTCACCC.

To note about this clone: The sequenced fragment ends 3 residues before the CDR3 boundary, so the rest is inferred from the germline J gene. The rearrangement links TRBV20-1 to TRBJ2-7, with TRBD2 matching over 7 bases. The V and J ends lost 1 base and 3 bases, in that order; junction bases with no gene match: 0. Germline values: CDR1 DFQATT, CDR2 SNEGSKA (reference sequence). This CDR3 is 12 amino acids long. The sequenced CDR3 bases are TGCAGTGCTAGAGGGACTAGCTACGAG. Translation: CSARGTSYE. In full, the CDR3 reads CSARGTSYEQYF.

A remark on this clone: With the read ending 3 residues before the CDR3 end, the germline J gene is used to fill in that end. This chain uses TRBV19 with TRBJ1-6, with D unclear. The V end was cut by 5 bases, the J end by 0 bases, with 5 bases between. Germline values: CDR1 LNHDA, CDR2 SQIVND (reference sequence). The CDR3 extends over 14 amino acids. The covered CDR3 bases are TGTGCCAGTAGTCCCGGCTCCTATAATTCACCC. This gives the protein CASSPGSYNSP. The whole CDR3 region reads CASSPGSYNSPLHF.

In the case of this clone: The CDR3 end is not reached by the read, which stops 3 residues before it; the germline J gene fills it in. V and J are TRBV5-1 and TRBJ2-1, with 7 bases fitting TRBD1. Trimming took 4 bases from V and 5 from J; bases not matched to a gene: 6. The CDR3 is 14 amino acids. Germline V CDR1 and CDR2: SGHRS, YFSETQ. The DNA read from the CDR3 is TGCGCCAGCAGCAGACCGGGACAGAACAATGAG. This gives the protein CASSRPGQNNE. The whole CDR3 is CASSRPGQNNEQFF. The entire variable domain, with the rest obtained from reference TRBV5-1 and TRBJ2-1, is as follows: KAGVTQTPRYLIKTRGQQVTLSCSPISGHRSVSWYQQTPGQGLQFLFEYFSETQRNKGNFPGRFSGRQFSNSRSEMNVSTLELGDSALYLCASSRPGQNNEQFFGPGTRLTVL.

This clone is identified as medium-sized from frequency. The read terminates 3 residues ahead of where the CDR3 ends, so the germline J gene completes it. V is TRBV11-2 and J is TRBJ2-7, with D possibly matching TRBD2 (6 bases). The CDR3 is 15 amino acids. The ends were cut back, 2 bases at V and 3 bases at J, with 14 bases in the middle. Germline V gene lookup returns CDR1 SGHAT and CDR2 FQNNGV. The CDR3 DNA, read in part, is TGTGCCAGCAGCTTATCGGCGGGGTTTAACTACGAG. Amino acid sequence: CASSLSAGFNYE. The whole CDR3 sequence is CASSLSAGFNYEQYF.

As regards this clone: One junction end does not reproduce the germline sequence, and a read error may be involved. The read ends 3 residues shy of where the CDR3 ends; the end is completed using the germline J gene. This sample also contains other DNA sequences that code for the same CDR3. The chain has TRBV30 and TRBJ1-3; tentatively, D is TRBD1 (6 bases). Looked up from germline, CDR1 is GTSNPN and CDR2 is SVGIG (reference sequence). The CDR3 contains 13 residues. Partial CDR3 DNA: TGTGCCTGGTCTCCAGGGGTTGGAAACACA. Its translation: CAWSPGVGNT. The CDR3 reads in full as CAWSPGVGNTIYF. Drawing the rest from reference TRBV30 and TRBJ1-3, the complete variable domain is SQTIHQWPATLVQPVGSPLSLECTVEGTSNPNLYWYRQAAGRGLQLLFYSVGIGQISSEVPQNLSASRPQDRQFILSSKKLLLSDSGFYLCAWSPGVGNTIYFGEGSWLTVV.

As regards this clone: The CDR3 extends 3 residues past the end of the read, so its final part is completed from the germline J gene. V usage is TRBV20-1 and J usage is TRBJ2-1, with 10 bases matching TRBD2. Germline V gene lookup returns CDR1 DFQATT and CDR2 SNEGSKA (reference sequence). CDR3 length: 15 residues. J gave up 6 bases and V 8 bases, and 13 bases lay outside the gene matches. The CDR3 loop is CSYPATSGWGNEQFF. The covered CDR3 bases are TGCAGTTATCCAGCGACTAGCGGGTGGGGCAATGAG.

In the case of this clone: Read coverage stops 3 residues before the CDR3 terminus; the germline J gene supplies the remainder. The chain recombines TRBV7-2 with TRBJ1-1; possible D gene TRBD1, 5 bases. From germline, CDR1 is SGHTA and CDR2 FQGNSA. The CDR3 runs to 14 residues. The germline V and J ends were trimmed by 3 bases and 6 bases, with 14 bases remaining between them. CDR3 bases read: TGTGCCAGCAGCTTGTTTCAGGGAGGTCCTGAA. This codes for CASSLFQGGPE. The full CDR3 protein reads CASSLFQGGPEAFF.

With respect to this clone: The CDR3 extends 3 residues past the end of the read, so its final part is completed from the germline J gene. This chain connects TRBV5-1 to TRBJ2-1; TRBD2 might be the D (7 bases). V dropped 0 bases and J dropped 5 bases, with 12 bases sitting between them. The CDR3 extends over 15 amino acids. Germline-derived CDR1 and CDR2 are SGHRS and YFSETQ. Partial CDR3 DNA: TGCGCCAGCAGCTTGGGCGGGGGCCTTAACAATGAG. It translates to CASSLGGGLNNE. The CDR3 as a whole reads CASSLGGGLNNEQFF. Looking up the rest from reference TRBV5-1 and TRBJ2-1 gives the full variable domain: KAGVTQTPRYLIKTRGQQVTLSCSPISGHRSVSWYQQTPGQGLQFLFEYFSETQRNKGNFPGRFSGRQFSNSRSEMNVSTLELGDSALYLCASSLGGGLNNEQFFGPGTRLTVL.

Note on this clone: The read comes to an end 3 residues before the CDR3 does, leaving the germline J gene to fill in the end. The gene calls are TRBV5-1 and TRBJ1-2; D gene uncertain. The CDR3 spans 15 residues. Germline V CDR1 and CDR2: SGHRS, YFSETQ. The covered CDR3 bases are TGCGCCAGCAGCTTGGACAGTGCCCTCGGTGATAGC. Protein: CASSLDSALGDS. The whole CDR3 protein reads CASSLDSALGDSYTF.

For this clone: The junction does not match germline at one end; this may be a read error. The DNA ends 3 residues before the CDR3 does, and the rest of the CDR3 is filled in from the germline J gene. V is TRBV30 and J is TRBJ2-7; D ambiguous. CDR1 GTSNPN and CDR2 SVGIG come from the germline V gene (reference sequence). The CDR3 extends over 11 amino acids. CDR3 loop: CVWKQDYEQYF. The part of the CDR3 DNA that was read is TGTGTCTGGAAGCAGGATTACGAG.

In the case of this clone: The CDR3 end falls 3 residues outside the read, so it is completed with the germline J gene. The V call is TRBV5-4, the J call TRBJ2-5; TRBD2 matches 15 bases. The CDR3 sequence is 15 residues long. The V gene's germline CDR1 is SGHNT and CDR2 YYREEE (reference sequence). With 4 bases clipped from V and 5 bases from J, the junction kept 3 bases outside the gene matches. The sequenced part of the CDR3 DNA is TGTGCCAGCAGCGCCGGGACTAGCGGGGGGGAGACC. It specifies CASSAGTSGGET. The entire CDR3 is CASSAGTSGGETQYF. Drawing the rest from reference TRBV5-4 and TRBJ2-5, the complete variable domain is ETGVTQSPTHLIKTRGQQVTLRCSSQSGHNTVSWYQQALGQGPQFIFQYYREEENGRGNFPPRFSGLQFPNYSSELNVNALELDDSALYLCASSAGTSGGETQYFGPGTRLLVL.

Notes on this clone: The read terminates 3 residues ahead of where the CDR3 ends, so the germline J gene completes it. This rearrangement joins TRBV20-1 to TRBJ2-2, with TRBD1 matching over 7 bases. This CDR3 has 15 amino acids. The trim removed 6 bases at V and 0 bases at J, leaving 7 bases unmatched. Germline V gene data show CDR1 as DFQATT and CDR2 as SNEGSKA (reference sequence). Incomplete CDR3 DNA: TGCAGTGCCCGCAGGGGGTCCTCGAACACCGGGGAG. Protein: CSARRGSSNTGE. In full, the CDR3 is CSARRGSSNTGELFF.

CDR3 bases read: TGCGCCAGCAGCTTGAGGCGGGGGGACGCCCTACGCTACGAG. Its protein product is CASSLRRGDALRYE. The full-length CDR3 reads as CASSLRRGDALRYEQYF. The chain employs TRBV5-1 and TRBJ2-7; 8 bases are a match to TRBD2. With the read ending 3 residues before the CDR3 end, the germline J gene is used to fill in that end. Germline CDR1 and CDR2: SGHRS and YFSETQ. V lost 1 base to trimming and J lost 3 bases; unmatched junction nucleotides: 12. The CDR3 has 17 residues. The whole variable domain, remainder taken from reference TRBV5-1 and TRBJ2-7, is KAGVTQTPRYLIKTRGQQVTLSCSPISGHRSVSWYQQTPGQGLQFLFEYFSETQRNKGNFPGRFSGRQFSNSRSEMNVSTLELGDSALYLCASSLRRGDALRYEQYFGPGTRLTVT.

Remarks on this clone: From the germline J gene comes the end of the CDR3, since the read stops 3 residues before it. This sequence joins TRBV18 and TRBJ2-7; 7 bases map to TRBD1. Germline V CDR1 and CDR2: KGHSH, LQKENI. The CDR3 length is 14 residues. The V segment lost 2 bases and the J segment 2 bases; nucleotides outside the gene matches: 3. The CDR3 DNA, read in part, is TGTGCCAGCTCACCAGACAGGGCAACCTACGAG. Its protein is CASSPDRATYE. The full CDR3 protein reads CASSPDRATYEQYF. Looking up the rest from reference TRBV18 and TRBJ2-7 gives the full variable domain: NAGVMQNPRHLVRRRGQEARLRCSPMKGHSHVYWYRQLPEEGLKFMVYLQKENIIDESGMPKERFSAEFPKEGPSILRIQQVVRGDSAAYFCASSPDRATYEQYFGPGTRLTVT.